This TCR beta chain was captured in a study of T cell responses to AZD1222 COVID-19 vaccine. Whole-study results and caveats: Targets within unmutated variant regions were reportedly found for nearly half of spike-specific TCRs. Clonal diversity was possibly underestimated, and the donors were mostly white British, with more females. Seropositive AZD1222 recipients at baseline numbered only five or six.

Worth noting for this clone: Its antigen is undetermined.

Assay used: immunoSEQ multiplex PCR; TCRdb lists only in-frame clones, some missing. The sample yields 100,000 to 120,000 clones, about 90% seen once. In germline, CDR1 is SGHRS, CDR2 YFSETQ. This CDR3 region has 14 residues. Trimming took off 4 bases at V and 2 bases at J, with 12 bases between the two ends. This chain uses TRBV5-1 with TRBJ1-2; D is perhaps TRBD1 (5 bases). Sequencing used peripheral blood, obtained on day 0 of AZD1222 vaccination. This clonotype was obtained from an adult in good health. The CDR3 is CASSPLGGNYGYTF. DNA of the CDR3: TGCGCCAGCAGCCCCCTGGGGGGGAACTATGGCTACACCTTC.